This T cell receptor (beta chain) is from a study of regulatory T cells in long-lasting Graves disease. The CDR3 totals 13 residues. J gave up 1 base and V 7 bases, and 2 bases lay outside the gene matches. Ten or more counts support this clonotype. Time point here: newly diagnosed GD, antithyroid drugs for less than 3 months. Making the TCR library involved RNA that had been extracted from PBMCs. Both iRepertoire HTBI primers and Arm-PCR of CDR3 regions were used to build the TCR beta libraries. MiXCR was run by TCRdb on the multiplex PCR reads, yielding one entry per CDR3 protein. The table records about 540,000 distinct CDR3 sequences, roughly 14% of them present only once. These data were also filed under a second study, of T cells in Graves' hyperthyroidism and ophthalmopathy.

This material consisted of peripheral blood mononuclear cells (PBMCs), taken at new diagnosis, from a patient treated with antithyroid drugs. This receptor was identified in a man in his thirties or forties with Graves disease. V gene TRBV12-3 or TRBV12-4 combines with J gene TRBJ2-3, with 7 bases that match TRBD1. The CDR3 loop is CASIGQGTDTQYF. The CDR3, as DNA: TGTGCCAGCATTGGACAGGGCACAGATACGCAGTATTTT.